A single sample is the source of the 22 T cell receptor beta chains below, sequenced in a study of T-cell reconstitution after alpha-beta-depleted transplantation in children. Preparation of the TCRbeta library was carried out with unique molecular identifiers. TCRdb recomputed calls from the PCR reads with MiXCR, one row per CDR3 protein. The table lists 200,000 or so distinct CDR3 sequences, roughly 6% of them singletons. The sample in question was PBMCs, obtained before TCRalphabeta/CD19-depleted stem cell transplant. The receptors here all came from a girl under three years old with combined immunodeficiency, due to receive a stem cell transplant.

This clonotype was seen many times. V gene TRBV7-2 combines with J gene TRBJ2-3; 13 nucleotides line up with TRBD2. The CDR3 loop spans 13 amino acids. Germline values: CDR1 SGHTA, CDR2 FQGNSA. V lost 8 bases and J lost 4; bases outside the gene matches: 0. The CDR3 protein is CASGLAGADTQYF. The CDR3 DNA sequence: TGTGCCAGCGGACTAGCGGGAGCAGATACGCAGTATTTT.

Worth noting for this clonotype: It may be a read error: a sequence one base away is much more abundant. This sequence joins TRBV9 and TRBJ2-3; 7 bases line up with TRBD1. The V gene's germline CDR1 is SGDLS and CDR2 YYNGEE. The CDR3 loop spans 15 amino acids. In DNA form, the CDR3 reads TGTGCCAGCAGCGGGACAGGTCTGGAAACAGATACGGAGTATTTT. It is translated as CASSGTGLETDTEYF.

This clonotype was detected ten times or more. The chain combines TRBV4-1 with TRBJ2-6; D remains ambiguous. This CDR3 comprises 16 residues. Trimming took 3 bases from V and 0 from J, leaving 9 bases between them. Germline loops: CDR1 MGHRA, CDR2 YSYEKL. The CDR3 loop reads CASSHHGLSGANVLTF. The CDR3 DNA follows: TGCGCCAGCAGCCACCACGGGCTCTCTGGGGCCAACGTCCTGACTTTC.

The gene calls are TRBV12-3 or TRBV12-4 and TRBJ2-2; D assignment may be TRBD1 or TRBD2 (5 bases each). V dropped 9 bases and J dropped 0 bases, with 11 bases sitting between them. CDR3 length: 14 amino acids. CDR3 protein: CASPGTPNTGELFF. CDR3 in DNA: TGTGCCAGTCCCGGGACCCCGAACACCGGGGAGCTGTTTTTT.

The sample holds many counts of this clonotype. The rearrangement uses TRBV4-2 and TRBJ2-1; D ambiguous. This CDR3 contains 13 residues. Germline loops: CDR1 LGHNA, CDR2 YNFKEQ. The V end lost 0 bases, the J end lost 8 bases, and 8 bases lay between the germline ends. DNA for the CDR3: TGTGCCAGCAGCCAAGATATCGGCTATGAGCAGTTCTTC. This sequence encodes CASSQDIGYEQFF.

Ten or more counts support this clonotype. CDR3 in DNA: TGCAGTGCTACCCTCGAGACCCAGTACTTC. Protein sequence: CSATLETQYF. The rearrangement uses TRBV20-1 and TRBJ2-5; D not certain. This CDR3 has 10 amino acids. The V end lost 4 bases, the J end lost 5 bases, and 5 bases lay between the germline ends. The germline V gene has CDR1 DFQATT and CDR2 SNEGSKA (reference sequence).

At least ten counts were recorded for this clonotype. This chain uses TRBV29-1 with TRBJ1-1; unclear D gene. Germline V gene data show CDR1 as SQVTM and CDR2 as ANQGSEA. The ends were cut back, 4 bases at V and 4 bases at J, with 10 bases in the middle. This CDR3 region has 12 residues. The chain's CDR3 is CSVGGLPTEAFF. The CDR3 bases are TGCAGCGTTGGGGGTTTACCCACTGAAGCTTTCTTT.

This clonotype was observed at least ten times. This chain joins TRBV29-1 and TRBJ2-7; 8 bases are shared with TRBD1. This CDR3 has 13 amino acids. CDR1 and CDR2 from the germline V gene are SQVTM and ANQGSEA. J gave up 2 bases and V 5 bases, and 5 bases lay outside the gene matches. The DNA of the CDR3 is TGCAGCGTTCGGACAGGGATCGCCTACGAGCAGTACTTC. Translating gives CSVRTGIAYEQYF.

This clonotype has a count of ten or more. CDR3 nucleotides: TGTGCCTGCCGGAGGAATCAGCCCCAGCATTTT. This gives the protein CACRRNQPQHF. The rearrangement uses TRBV30 and TRBJ1-5; D remains unclear. V lost 6 bases to trimming and J lost 4 bases, with 7 bases between them. CDR1 is GTSNPN and CDR2 is SVGIG in the germline V gene (reference sequence). The CDR3 is 11 residues long.

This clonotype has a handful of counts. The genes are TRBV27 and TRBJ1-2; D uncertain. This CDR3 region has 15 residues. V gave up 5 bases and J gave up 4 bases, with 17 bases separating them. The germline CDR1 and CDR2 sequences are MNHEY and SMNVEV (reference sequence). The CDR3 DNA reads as TGTGCCAGCAGTCCCCGGCGGGTGGGCTTCTATGGCTACACCTTC. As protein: CASSPRRVGFYGYTF.

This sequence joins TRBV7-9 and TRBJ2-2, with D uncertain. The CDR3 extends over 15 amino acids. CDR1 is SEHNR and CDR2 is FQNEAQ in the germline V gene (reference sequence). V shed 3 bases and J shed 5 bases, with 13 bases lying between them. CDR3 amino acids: CASSFTNLGTGELFF. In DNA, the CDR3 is TGTGCCAGCAGCTTCACCAATTTGGGGACCGGGGAGCTGTTTTTT.

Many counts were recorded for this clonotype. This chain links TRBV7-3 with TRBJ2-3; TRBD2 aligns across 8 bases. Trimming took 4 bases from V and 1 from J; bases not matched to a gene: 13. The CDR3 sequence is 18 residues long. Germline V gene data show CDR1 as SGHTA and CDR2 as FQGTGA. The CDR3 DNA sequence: TGTGCCAGCAGCTCACACGGGACTAGGTTACTCCGCACAGATACGCAGTATTTT. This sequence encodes CASSSHGTRLLRTDTQYF.

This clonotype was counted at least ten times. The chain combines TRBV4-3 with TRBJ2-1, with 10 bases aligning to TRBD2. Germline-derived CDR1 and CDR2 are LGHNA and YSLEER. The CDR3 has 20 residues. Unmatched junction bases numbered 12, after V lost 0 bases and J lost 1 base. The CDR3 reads CASSQDRLAGVYPSYNEQFF. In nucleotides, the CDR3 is TGCGCCAGCAGCCAAGATCGGCTAGCGGGAGTTTACCCTTCCTACAATGAGCAGTTCTTC.

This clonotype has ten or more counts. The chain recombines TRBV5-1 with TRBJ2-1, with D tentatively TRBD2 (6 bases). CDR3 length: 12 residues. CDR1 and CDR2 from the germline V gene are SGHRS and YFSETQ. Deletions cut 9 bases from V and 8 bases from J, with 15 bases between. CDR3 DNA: TGCGCCACCGCTCGGGACTCATATGAGCAGTTCTTC. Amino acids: CATARDSYEQFF.

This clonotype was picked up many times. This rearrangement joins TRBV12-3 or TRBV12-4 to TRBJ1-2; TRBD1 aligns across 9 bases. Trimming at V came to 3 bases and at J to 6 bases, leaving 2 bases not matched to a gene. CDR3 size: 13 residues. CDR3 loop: CASSLTGGHGYTF. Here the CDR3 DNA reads TGTGCCAGCAGTTTGACAGGGGGTCATGGCTACACCTTC.

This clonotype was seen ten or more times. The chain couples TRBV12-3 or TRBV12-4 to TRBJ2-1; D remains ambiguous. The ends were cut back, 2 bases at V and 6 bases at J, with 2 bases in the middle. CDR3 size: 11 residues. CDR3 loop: CASSLTNEQFF. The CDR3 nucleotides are TGTGCCAGCAGTTTAACCAATGAGCAGTTCTTC.

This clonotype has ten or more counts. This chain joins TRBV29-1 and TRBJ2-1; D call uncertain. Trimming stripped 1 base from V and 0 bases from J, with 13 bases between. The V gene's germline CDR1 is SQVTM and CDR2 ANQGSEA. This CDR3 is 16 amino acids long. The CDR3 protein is CSVEVPNINSYNEQFF. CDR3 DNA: TGCAGCGTTGAAGTCCCCAATATAAACTCCTACAATGAGCAGTTCTTC.

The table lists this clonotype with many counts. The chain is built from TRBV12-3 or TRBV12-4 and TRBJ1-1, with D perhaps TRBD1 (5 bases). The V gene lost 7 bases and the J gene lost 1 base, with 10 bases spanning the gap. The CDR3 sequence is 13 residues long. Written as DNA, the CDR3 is TGTGCCAGCACCAACGGGGGGAACACTGAAGCTTTCTTT. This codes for CASTNGGNTEAFF.

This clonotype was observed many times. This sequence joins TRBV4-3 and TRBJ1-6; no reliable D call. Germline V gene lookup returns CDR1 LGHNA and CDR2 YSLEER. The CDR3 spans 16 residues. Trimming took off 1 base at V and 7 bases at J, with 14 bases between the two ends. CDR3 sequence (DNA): TGCGCCAGCAGCCAAGGGGAGCGGTACTCCAATTCACCCCTCCACTTT. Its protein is CASSQGERYSNSPLHF.

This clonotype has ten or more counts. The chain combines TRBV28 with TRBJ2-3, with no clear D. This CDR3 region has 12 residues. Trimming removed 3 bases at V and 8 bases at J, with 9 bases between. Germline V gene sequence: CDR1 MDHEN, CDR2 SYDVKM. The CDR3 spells CASSLPLGTQYF. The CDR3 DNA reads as TGTGCCAGCAGTTTGCCCCTGGGTACGCAGTATTTT.

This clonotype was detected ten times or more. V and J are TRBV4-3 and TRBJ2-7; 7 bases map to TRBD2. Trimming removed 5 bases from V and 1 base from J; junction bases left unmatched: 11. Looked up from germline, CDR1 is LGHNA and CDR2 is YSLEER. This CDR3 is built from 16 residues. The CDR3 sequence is CASSFNRGGWSYEQYF. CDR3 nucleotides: TGCGCCAGCAGCTTCAACCGGGGAGGGTGGTCCTACGAGCAGTACTTC.

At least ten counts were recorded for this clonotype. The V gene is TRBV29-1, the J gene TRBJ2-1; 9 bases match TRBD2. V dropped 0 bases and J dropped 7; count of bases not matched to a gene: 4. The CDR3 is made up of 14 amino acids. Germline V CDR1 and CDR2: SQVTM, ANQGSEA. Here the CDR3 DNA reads TGCAGCGTTGAAGATGGACTAGCGTCTAATGAGCAGTTCTTC. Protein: CSVEDGLASNEQFF.